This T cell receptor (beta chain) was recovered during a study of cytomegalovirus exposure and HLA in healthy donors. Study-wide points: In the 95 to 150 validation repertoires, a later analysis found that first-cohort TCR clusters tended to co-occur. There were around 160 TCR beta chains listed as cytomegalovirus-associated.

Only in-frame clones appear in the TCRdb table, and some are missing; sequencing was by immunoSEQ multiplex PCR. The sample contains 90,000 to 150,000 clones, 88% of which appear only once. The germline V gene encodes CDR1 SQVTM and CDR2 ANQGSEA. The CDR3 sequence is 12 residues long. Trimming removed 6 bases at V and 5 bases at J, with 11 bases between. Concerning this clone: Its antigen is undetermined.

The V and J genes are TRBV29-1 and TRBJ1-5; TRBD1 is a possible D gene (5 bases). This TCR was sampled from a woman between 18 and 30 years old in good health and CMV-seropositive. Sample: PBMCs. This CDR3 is CSVSEGYQPQHF. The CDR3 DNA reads TGCAGCGTCTCGGAGGGGTATCAGCCCCAGCATTTT.